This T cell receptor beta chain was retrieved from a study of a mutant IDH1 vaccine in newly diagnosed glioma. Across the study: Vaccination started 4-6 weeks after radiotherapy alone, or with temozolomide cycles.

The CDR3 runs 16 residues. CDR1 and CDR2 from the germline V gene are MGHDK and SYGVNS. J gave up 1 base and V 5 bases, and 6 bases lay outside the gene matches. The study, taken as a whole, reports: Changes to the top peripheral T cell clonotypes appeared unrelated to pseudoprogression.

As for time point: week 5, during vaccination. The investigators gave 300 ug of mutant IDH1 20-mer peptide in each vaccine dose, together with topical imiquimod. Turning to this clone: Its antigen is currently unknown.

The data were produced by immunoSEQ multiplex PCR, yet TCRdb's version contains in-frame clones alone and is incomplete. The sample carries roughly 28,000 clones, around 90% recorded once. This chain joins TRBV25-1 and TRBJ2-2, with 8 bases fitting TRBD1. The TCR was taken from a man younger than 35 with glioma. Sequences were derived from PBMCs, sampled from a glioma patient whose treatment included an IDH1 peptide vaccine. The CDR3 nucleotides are TGTGCCAGCAGTCCTGGACAGGGCTGGAACACCGGGGAGCTGTTTTTT. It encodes CASSPGQGWNTGELFF.